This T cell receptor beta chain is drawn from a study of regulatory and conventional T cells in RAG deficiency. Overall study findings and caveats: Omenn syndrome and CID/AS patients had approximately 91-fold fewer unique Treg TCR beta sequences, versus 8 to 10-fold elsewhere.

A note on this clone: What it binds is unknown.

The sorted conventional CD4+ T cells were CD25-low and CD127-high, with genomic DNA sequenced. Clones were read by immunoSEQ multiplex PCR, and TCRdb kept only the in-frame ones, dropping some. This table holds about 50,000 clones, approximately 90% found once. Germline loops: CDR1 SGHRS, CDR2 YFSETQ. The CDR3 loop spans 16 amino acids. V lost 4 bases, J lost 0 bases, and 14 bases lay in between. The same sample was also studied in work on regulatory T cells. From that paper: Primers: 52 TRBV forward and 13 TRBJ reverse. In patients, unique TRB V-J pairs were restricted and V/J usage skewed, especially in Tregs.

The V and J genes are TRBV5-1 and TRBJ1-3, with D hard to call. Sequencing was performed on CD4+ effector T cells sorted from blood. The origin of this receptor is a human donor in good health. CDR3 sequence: CASSLNDGSSGNTIYF. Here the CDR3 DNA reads TGCGCCAGCAGCCTTAACGACGGATCCTCTGGAAACACCATATATTTT. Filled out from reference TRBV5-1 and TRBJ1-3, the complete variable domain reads KAGVTQTPRYLIKTRGQQVTLSCSPISGHRSVSWYQQTPGQGLQFLFEYFSETQRNKGNFPGRFSGRQFSNSRSEMNVSTLELGDSALYLCASSLNDGSSGNTIYFGEGSWLTVV.